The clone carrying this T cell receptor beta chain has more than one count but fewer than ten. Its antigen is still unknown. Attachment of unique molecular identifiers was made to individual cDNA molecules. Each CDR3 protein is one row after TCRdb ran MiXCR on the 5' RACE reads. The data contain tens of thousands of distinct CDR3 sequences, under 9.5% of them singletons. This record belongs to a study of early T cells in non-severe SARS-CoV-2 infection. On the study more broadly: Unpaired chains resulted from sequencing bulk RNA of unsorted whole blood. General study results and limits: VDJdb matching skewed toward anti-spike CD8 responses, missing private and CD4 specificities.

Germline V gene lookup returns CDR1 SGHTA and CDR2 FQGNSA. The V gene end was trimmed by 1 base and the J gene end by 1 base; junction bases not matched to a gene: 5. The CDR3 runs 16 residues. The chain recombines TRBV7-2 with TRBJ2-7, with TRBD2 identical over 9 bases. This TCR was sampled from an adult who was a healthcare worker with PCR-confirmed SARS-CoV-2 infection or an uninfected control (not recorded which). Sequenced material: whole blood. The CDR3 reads CASSLGTSEISYEQYF. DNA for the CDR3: TGTGCCAGCAGCTTAGGGACTAGCGAGATTTCCTACGAGCAGTACTTC.